This record covers a single T cell receptor (beta chain). What it binds is unknown. The method was immunoSEQ multiplex PCR; TCRdb's version includes in-frame clones alone and lacks a portion of them. This sample carries 66,000 or so clones, 85% of them seen once, and the ten largest clones take roughly 3.9%. The entry originates in a study of OX40 agonist ivuxolimab in advanced cancers. As for the study in general: The dose-escalation group included hepatocellular carcinoma, melanoma, renal cell carcinoma and head and neck cancer. General study findings and limits: The study found that CD8+ T cells averaged more expanded clones than CD4+.

Sequencing was performed on CD4+ or CD8+ T cells sorted from blood, taken in a trial of the OX40 agonist ivuxolimab. The sequence was collected from an adult with an advanced solid tumor such as melanoma, head and neck, liver or kidney cancer.

This CDR3 reads CASRAQGRVTEAFF. The CDR3 bases are TGTGCCAGCAGGGCCCAGGGACGGGTCACTGAAGCTTTCTTT. This chain joins TRBV5-6 and TRBJ1-1; a weak D match, TRBD1 (5 bases). The CDR3 runs to 14 residues. With 5 bases removed from V and 4 bases from J, the gap between germline ends came to 15 bases. From germline, CDR1 is SGHDT and CDR2 YYEEEE. The full variable domain, rest sourced from reference TRBV5-6 and TRBJ1-1, is DAGVTQSPTHLIKTRGQQVTLRCSPKSGHDTVSWYQQALGQGPQFIFQYYEEEERQRGNFPDRFSGHQFPNYSSELNVNALLLGDSALYLCASRAQGRVTEAFFGQGTRLTVV.